A selection of T cell receptor beta chains follows, all from one sample in a study of blood T cell repertoires in COVID-19. TCRdb's table, derived via immunoSEQ multiplex PCR, lists solely in-frame clones and lacks some. This sample has about 170,000 clones, with about 87% found just once. The sample taken for sequencing was peripheral blood. These receptors were collected from a woman of 80 years or more with COVID-19, enrolled during active disease. Both conserved end residues are trimmed from each CDR3.

CDR3 length | J gene | V gene | CDR3 protein
16 | TRBJ2-3 | TRBV6-2/TRBV6-3 | ASSYLTPRLPRTDTQY
13 | TRBJ1-6 | TRBV19 | ASSSAGTGPIPLH
13 | TRBJ1-6 | TRBV7-9 | ASSFETGMNSPLH
14 | TRBJ2-2 | TRBV6-6 | ASRLGLDRNTGELF
12 | TRBJ2-3 | TRBV13 | ASSLGQGASTQY
13 | TRBJ2-3 | TRBV5-1 | ASSLATGPTSTQY
10 | TRBJ1-1 | TRBV29-1 | SGGETNTEAF
11 | TRBJ1-4 | TRBV6-5 | ASSWQGGEKLF
12 | TRBJ1-1 | TRBV11-2 | ASSLDEGYTEAF
9 | TRBJ1-2 | TRBV28 | ASGGHYGYT
15 | TRBJ2-3 | TRBV28 | ASSPSLRDYSTDTQY
11 | TRBJ2-7 | TRBV28 | ASSTIGVHEQY
14 | TRBJ2-7 | TRBV11-2 | ASSLSPGLTTYEQY
14 | TRBJ2-4 | TRBV6-2/TRBV6-3 | ASSPTGGRAKNIQY
11 | TRBJ2-1 | TRBV7-9 | ASTSPGAHEQF
12 | TRBJ1-1 | TRBV6-2/TRBV6-3 | ASSFHRVGTEAF
13 | TRBJ1-4 | TRBV28 | ATGTGGKANEKLF
13 | TRBJ1-5 | TRBV6-1 | ASSEGGTGNQPQH
14 | TRBJ2-2 | TRBV18 | ASSLSQGENTGELF
12 | TRBJ2-1 | TRBV5-4 | ASSFGQATNEQF
13 | TRBJ1-1 | TRBV6-6 | ASSWGDRGTTEAF
13 | TRBJ2-2 | TRBV5-4 | ASSLTSGNSGELF
13 | TRBJ2-7 | TRBV7-2 | ASSSSSSGTYEQY
15 | TRBJ2-1 | TRBV10-1 | ASSESLWTSDTLEQF
11 | TRBJ2-7 | TRBV6-6 | ASSFSAEGEQY
14 | TRBJ2-1 | TRBV6-2/TRBV6-3 | ASSYSKFLVSMEQF